These 6 T cell receptor beta chains came from one sample sequenced in a study of beta chain features in type 1 diabetes. Expressed TCRB transcripts were sequenced because the isolated RNA had all been reverse transcribed beforehand. The data were produced by immunoSEQ multiplex PCR, yet TCRdb's version contains in-frame clones alone and is incomplete. The sample lists more than 120,000 clones; 10% to 15% were seen once. These receptors' targets are unknown. General observations from the study: Type 1 diabetes patients had moderately but significantly shorter TCRB CDR3s in all four CD4+ subsets.

The sample taken for sequencing was central memory CD4+ T cells from blood. The receptors shown here come from a man between 18 and 29 years old with type 1 diabetes.

The J gene is TRBJ2-5, the V gene TRBV6-1, with 10 bases that match TRBD2. The V segment lost 3 bases and the J segment 9 bases; nucleotides outside the gene matches: 10. The germline CDR1 and CDR2 sequences are MNHNS and SASEGT. The length of the CDR3 is 15 residues. The CDR3 coding sequence is TGTGCCAGCAGTGAGCAGCGGGGGGGCCCCCAGGCCCAGTACTTC. Translating gives CASSEQRGGPQAQYF.

About this clone itself: This sample includes further DNA sequences coding for the same CDR3. The chain employs TRBV25-1 and TRBJ2-7; a weak D match, TRBD2 (6 bases). V was clipped by 6 bases and J by 4 bases, with 10 bases between them. This CDR3 contains 12 residues. Germline V gives CDR1 MGHDK, CDR2 SYGVNS. The CDR3 sequence: CASSRGSYEQYF. The CDR3 DNA reads TGTGCCAGCAGCCGGGGGTCATACGAGCAGTACTTC.

The rearrangement uses TRBV6-1 and TRBJ2-3; D is uncertain. Germline V CDR1 and CDR2: MNHNS, SASEGT. The CDR3 loop spans 14 amino acids. V was pared by 2 bases and J by 3 bases, with 9 bases between. The CDR3 nucleotides read TGTGCCAGCAGTGAATATGACCAAACAGATACGCAGTATTTT. Translation: CASSEYDQTDTQYF.

Worth noting for this clone: This sequence may be a read error, since a much larger clone differs from it by one base. The rearrangement links TRBV7-9 to TRBJ2-7, with D perhaps TRBD1 (5 bases). CDR3 length: 13 amino acids. CDR1 and CDR2 (germline): SEHNR, FQNEAQ (reference sequence). The CDR3 reads CASSLPPGNEQHF. CDR3 sequence (DNA): TGTGCCAGCAGCTTACCTCCAGGGAATGAGCAGCACTTC.

This clone was seen a handful of times. The rearrangement joins TRBV28 to TRBJ2-3, with D tentatively TRBD1 (6 bases). This CDR3 region has 13 residues. Per germline, CDR1 MDHEN and CDR2 SYDVKM. V dropped 7 bases and J dropped 2 bases, with 10 bases sitting between them. The CDR3 DNA follows: TGTGCCAGCAAACGGACAGACACAGATACGCAGTATTTT. It encodes CASKRTDTDTQYF.

The chain links TRBV28 to TRBJ1-4, with D unclear. V lost 5 bases to trimming and J lost 8 bases, with 6 bases between them. The CDR3 length is 11 residues. Looked up from germline, CDR1 is MDHEN and CDR2 is SYDVKM. The CDR3 protein is CASSVTEKLFF. DNA of the CDR3: TGTGCCAGCAGTGTAACAGAAAAACTGTTTTTT.